This T cell receptor beta chain was captured by sequencing in a study of a mutant IDH1 vaccine in newly diagnosed glioma. Study-wide findings and caveats: Evidence of vaccine-induced immune responses was documented in approximately 93% of patients.

CDR1 MGHRA and CDR2 YSYEKL come from the germline V gene. This CDR3 region has 12 residues. V shed 3 bases and J 13 bases; nucleotides not matched to a gene: 3. With regard to this clone: The antigen is unknown.

TCRdb keeps only in-frame clones here, not all; method: immunoSEQ multiplex PCR. The table shows roughly 110,000 clones, with about 90% occurring only once. Specified time point: week 11, during vaccination. Vaccination used 300 ug of mutant IDH1 20-mer peptide per dose, with topical imiquimod. Specimen: PBMCs, collected from a glioma patient whose treatment included an IDH1 peptide vaccine. The receptor was isolated from a woman aged 45-60 years with glioma. The gene calls are TRBV4-1 and TRBJ2-1; 10 bases map to TRBD2. The CDR3 DNA follows: TGCGCCAGCAGCCAGCCTAGCGGGAGTCAGTTCTTC. This gives the protein CASSQPSGSQFF.